Judged by frequency, the clone carrying this T cell receptor (beta chain) is medium-sized. This specimen comes from a study of T cell clusters in autoimmune cytopenias. TRB rearrangements were amplified by touch-down multiplex PCR with mixed TRB-A/B primers. TCRdb reworked the multiplex PCR reads into one entry per CDR3 protein, no DNA. The table for this sample gives 1,500 to 2,000 distinct CDR3 sequences. About 37,500 genome equivalents of blood DNA were amplified for TRB. The data were also submitted as part of a second study, on T cell repertoires in aging, cancer and after chemotherapy.

The clonotype was recovered from a human donor with chronic lymphocytic leukemia. The sample taken for sequencing was peripheral blood.

The CDR3 loop reads CASSGERTGELFF. The V gene is TRBV6-4, the J gene TRBJ2-2; TCRdb outputs TRBD2, but without DNA this stays unchecked. This CDR3 spans 13 amino acids. In germline, CDR1 is MRHNA, CDR2 SNTAGT.